The rows below give T cell receptor beta chains drawn from one sample of a study of cytomegalovirus exposure and HLA in healthy donors. Sequencing was performed with immunoSEQ multiplex PCR; in TCRdb, only in-frame clones are kept and a portion is missing. Among about 200,000 clones listed, under 85% were seen once. The sequencing input was PBMCs. The receptors derive from a man aged 50-60 years in good health and CMV-seronegative. Both conserved end residues are part of each CDR3. D genes are given only for firm matches. Some rows have no size entry. The others give once, few or many, or a class for an expanded clone.

CDR3 protein: CASSADRGGNTIYF
CDR3 DNA: TGCGCCAGCAGCGCGGACAGGGGTGGAAACACCATATATTTT
J gene: TRBJ1-3
D gene: TRBD1
clone size: .
V gene: TRBV5-1

CDR3 protein: CASSPVSLAGGNTDTQYF
CDR3 DNA: TGTGCCAGCTCACCAGTGAGCCTAGCGGGAGGCAATACAGATACGCAGTATTTT
J gene: TRBJ2-3
D gene: TRBD2
clone size: .
V gene: TRBV18

CDR3 protein: CAWSEVGVGNSPLHF
CDR3 DNA: TGTGCCTGGAGTGAGGTGGGAGTCGGTAACTCACCCCTCCACTTT
J gene: TRBJ1-6
D gene: .
clone size: .
V gene: TRBV30

CDR3 protein: CASKVGAGETQYF
CDR3 DNA: TGTGCCAGCAAGGTGGGGGCCGGGGAGACCCAGTACTTC
J gene: TRBJ2-5
D gene: .
clone size: .
V gene: TRBV5-4

CDR3 protein: CASSLRGPVHTEAFF
CDR3 DNA: TGTGCCAGCAGTTTAAGGGGTCCGGTGCACACTGAAGCTTTCTTT
J gene: TRBJ1-1
D gene: .
clone size: few
V gene: TRBV27

CDR3 protein: CASSSRTASYEQYF
CDR3 DNA: TGTGCCAGCTCAAGCCGGACAGCCTCCTACGAGCAGTACTTC
J gene: TRBJ2-7
D gene: .
clone size: .
V gene: TRBV18

CDR3 protein: CASSSGLAGVLENIQYF
CDR3 DNA: TGTGCCAGCAGCTCTGGACTAGCGGGAGTGCTTGAGAACATTCAGTACTTC
J gene: TRBJ2-4
D gene: TRBD2
clone size: .
V gene: TRBV5-4

CDR3 protein: CASSLSSRGTGELFF
CDR3 DNA: TGTGCCAGCAGTTTATCCTCGCGCGGCACCGGGGAGCTGTTTTTT
J gene: TRBJ2-2
D gene: .
clone size: once
V gene: TRBV27

CDR3 protein: CASSSGQRTPYEQYF
CDR3 DNA: TGTGCCAGCAGTTCCGGACAGCGGACGCCCTACGAGCAGTACTTC
J gene: TRBJ2-7
D gene: .
clone size: .
V gene: TRBV28

CDR3 protein: CASSAPGGVVNGYTF
CDR3 DNA: TGTGCCAGCAGCGCCCCGGGGGGGGTGGTAAATGGCTACACCTTC
J gene: TRBJ1-2
D gene: .
clone size: .
V gene: TRBV2

CDR3 protein: CASSEPMNTGELFF
CDR3 DNA: TGTGCCAGCAGTGAACCAATGAACACCGGGGAGCTGTTTTTT
J gene: TRBJ2-2
D gene: .
clone size: once
V gene: TRBV2

CDR3 protein: CASFALAGVQETQYF
CDR3 DNA: TGTGCCAGCTTCGCACTAGCGGGGGTGCAAGAGACCCAGTACTTC
J gene: TRBJ2-5
D gene: TRBD2
clone size: few
V gene: TRBV25-1

CDR3 protein: CASSLGGRNQPQHF
CDR3 DNA: TGTGCCAGCAGTTTAGGGGGGAGGAATCAGCCCCAGCATTTT
J gene: TRBJ1-5
D gene: .
clone size: .
V gene: TRBV27

CDR3 protein: CASSRTGGANTQYF
CDR3 DNA: TGTGCCAGCAGCAGGACAGGGGGCGCGAATACGCAGTATTTT
J gene: TRBJ2-3
D gene: TRBD1
clone size: once
V gene: TRBV2

CDR3 protein: CAWSVIRAYEQYF
CDR3 DNA: TGTGCCTGGAGTGTAATCAGGGCCTACGAGCAGTACTTC
J gene: TRBJ2-7
D gene: .
clone size: .
V gene: TRBV30

CDR3 protein: CASSSLQWEGRNTQYF
CDR3 DNA: TGTGCCAGCAGCTCCCTTCAGTGGGAGGGCCGAAATACGCAGTATTTT
J gene: TRBJ2-3
D gene: TRBD2
clone size: .
V gene: TRBV11-2

CDR3 protein: CASTQRAEAFF
CDR3 DNA: TGTGCCAGCACACAGCGGGCTGAAGCTTTCTTT
J gene: TRBJ1-1
D gene: .
clone size: .
V gene: TRBV28

CDR3 protein: CASNKGRVETQYF
CDR3 DNA: TGTGCCAGCAACAAAGGGAGGGTGGAGACCCAGTACTTC
J gene: TRBJ2-5
D gene: TRBD2
clone size: .
V gene: TRBV6-5

CDR3 protein: CASIVTSGSSDTQYF
CDR3 DNA: TGTGCCAGCATAGTAACTAGCGGGAGTTCAGATACGCAGTATTTT
J gene: TRBJ2-3
D gene: TRBD2
clone size: .
V gene: TRBV6-1

CDR3 protein: CASSQDEGIDRGQYF
CDR3 DNA: TGCGCCAGCAGCCAGGATGAAGGGATAGACAGGGGCCAGTACTTC
J gene: TRBJ2-7
D gene: TRBD1
clone size: .
V gene: TRBV4-1

CDR3 protein: CASSGRSGANVLTF
CDR3 DNA: TGTGCCAGCAGCGGTCGCTCTGGGGCCAACGTCCTGACTTTC
J gene: TRBJ2-6
D gene: .
clone size: .
V gene: TRBV27

CDR3 protein: CAISEPGGSYEQYF
CDR3 DNA: TGTGCCATCAGTGAGCCGGGGGGGAGCTACGAGCAGTACTTC
J gene: TRBJ2-7
D gene: TRBD2
clone size: .
V gene: TRBV10-3

CDR3 protein: CAGKAGTGELFF
CDR3 DNA: TGTGCCGGCAAGGCGGGCACCGGGGAGCTGTTTTTT
J gene: TRBJ2-2
D gene: .
clone size: .
V gene: TRBV2

CDR3 protein: CASSEADRGSGGYTF
CDR3 DNA: TGTGCCAGCAGTGAGGCGGACAGGGGGTCGGGTGGCTACACCTTC
J gene: TRBJ1-2
D gene: TRBD1
clone size: few
V gene: TRBV25-1

CDR3 protein: CASSPGREKGTQYF
CDR3 DNA: TGTGCCAGCAGCCCAGGGCGGGAGAAGGGTACGCAGTATTTT
J gene: TRBJ2-3
D gene: TRBD2
clone size: .
V gene: TRBV7-3

CDR3 protein: CASSPWTRKDTQYF
CDR3 DNA: TGTGCCAGCAGCCCCTGGACTAGGAAAGATACGCAGTATTTT
J gene: TRBJ2-3
D gene: TRBD2
clone size: .
V gene: TRBV14

CDR3 protein: CASKTGSHSNQPQHF
CDR3 DNA: TGTGCCAGCAAGACAGGGAGCCATAGCAATCAGCCCCAGCATTTT
J gene: TRBJ1-5
D gene: TRBD1
clone size: few
V gene: TRBV28

CDR3 protein: CSAKYRRVEAFF
CDR3 DNA: TGCAGCGCTAAATACAGACGAGTGGAAGCTTTCTTT
J gene: TRBJ1-1
D gene: .
clone size: .
V gene: TRBV29-1

CDR3 protein: CASNQREGGELFF
CDR3 DNA: TGTGCCAGCAACCAGCGGGAGGGGGGGGAGCTGTTTTTT
J gene: TRBJ2-2
D gene: TRBD2
clone size: few
V gene: TRBV2

CDR3 protein: CASSEEGEYGYTF
CDR3 DNA: TGTGCCAGCAGTGAAGAAGGAGAATATGGCTACACCTTC
J gene: TRBJ1-2
D gene: .
clone size: .
V gene: TRBV6-1

CDR3 protein: CASRYRGNTEAFF
CDR3 DNA: TGTGCCAGCAGATACAGGGGAAACACTGAAGCTTTCTTT
J gene: TRBJ1-1
D gene: TRBD1
clone size: .
V gene: TRBV6-1

CDR3 protein: CASSFMGQGGEAFF
CDR3 DNA: TGTGCCAGCTCCTTTATGGGGCAGGGAGGGGAAGCTTTCTTT
J gene: TRBJ1-1
D gene: .
clone size: .
V gene: TRBV28

CDR3 protein: CAWTTVVEAFF
CDR3 DNA: TGTGCCTGGACAACGGTCGTTGAAGCTTTCTTT
J gene: TRBJ1-1
D gene: .
clone size: .
V gene: TRBV30

CDR3 protein: CAWSVAGGLNEQFF
CDR3 DNA: TGTGCCTGGAGTGTTGCGGGAGGTCTCAATGAGCAGTTCTTC
J gene: TRBJ2-1
D gene: TRBD2
clone size: once
V gene: TRBV30

CDR3 protein: CASRWERTQANTGELFF
CDR3 DNA: TGTGCCAGTAGATGGGAAAGGACTCAGGCGAACACCGGGGAGCTGTTTTTT
J gene: TRBJ2-2
D gene: .
clone size: .
V gene: TRBV19

CDR3 protein: CASSPGGLAGHTGELFF
CDR3 DNA: TGTGCCAGCAGTCCTGGGGGACTAGCGGGGCACACCGGGGAGCTGTTTTTT
J gene: TRBJ2-2
D gene: TRBD2
clone size: once
V gene: TRBV27

CDR3 protein: CASRQGFNYGYTF
CDR3 DNA: TGTGCCAGCAGGCAGGGCTTTAACTATGGCTACACCTTC
J gene: TRBJ1-2
D gene: .
clone size: .
V gene: TRBV6-1

CDR3 protein: CSSSPIGQGSYSYEQYF
CDR3 DNA: TGTTCCAGCAGCCCCATAGGACAGGGGAGTTACTCCTACGAGCAGTACTTC
J gene: TRBJ2-7
D gene: TRBD1
clone size: once
V gene: TRBV7-9

CDR3 protein: CASSESSQGEVYF
CDR3 DNA: TGCGCCAGCAGTGAGTCGTCACAGGGAGAGGTGTACTTC
J gene: TRBJ2-7
D gene: .
clone size: .
V gene: TRBV10-2

CDR3 protein: CASRQTGTSGYTF
CDR3 DNA: TGTGCCAGCAGGCAGACGGGGACTAGCGGCTACACCTTC
J gene: TRBJ1-2
D gene: .
clone size: .
V gene: TRBV27